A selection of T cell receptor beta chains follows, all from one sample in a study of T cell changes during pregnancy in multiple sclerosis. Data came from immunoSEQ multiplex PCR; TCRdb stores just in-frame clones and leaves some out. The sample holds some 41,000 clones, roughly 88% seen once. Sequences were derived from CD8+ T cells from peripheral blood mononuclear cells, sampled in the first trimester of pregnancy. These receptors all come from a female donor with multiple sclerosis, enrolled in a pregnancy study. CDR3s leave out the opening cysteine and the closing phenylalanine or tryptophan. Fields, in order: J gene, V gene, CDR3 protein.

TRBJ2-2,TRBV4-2,ASSQWIGQGVLVGELF
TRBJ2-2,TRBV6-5,ASSYQVRSIGELF
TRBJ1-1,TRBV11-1,ASTSPRQAASEAF
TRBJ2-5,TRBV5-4,ASSSTASEMYQETQY
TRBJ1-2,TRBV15,ATSRDGGAGYGYT
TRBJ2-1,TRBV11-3,ASSLGASGGANEQF
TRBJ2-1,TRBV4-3,ASSQVSGHLEQF
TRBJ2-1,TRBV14,ASSHWGPYNEQF
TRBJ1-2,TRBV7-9,ASSLVGGRANYGYT
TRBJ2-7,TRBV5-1,ASSLLDPRTHEQY
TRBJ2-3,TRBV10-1,ASSARTDTQY
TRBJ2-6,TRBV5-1,ASSPWTPGANVLT
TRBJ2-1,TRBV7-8,ASSLASSFRDTQSSYNEQF
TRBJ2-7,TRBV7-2,ASSLGPVYEQY
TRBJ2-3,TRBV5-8,ASSPGGLVDTQY
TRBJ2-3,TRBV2,ASRPESSNTDTQY
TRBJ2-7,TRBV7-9,ASGQGATYEQY
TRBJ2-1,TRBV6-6,ASSASGGIDEQF
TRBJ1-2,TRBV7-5,VRSEGGGKEGYT
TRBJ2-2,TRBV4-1,ASSQDPPWTSGSIGELF
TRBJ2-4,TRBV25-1,ASTWGGAAKNIQY
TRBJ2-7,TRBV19,ASRNGLAGTYEQY
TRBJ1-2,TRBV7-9,ASTREDRVKGYT
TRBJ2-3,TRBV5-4,ASSGTALGGTDTQY
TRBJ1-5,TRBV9,ASSSWGGPQH
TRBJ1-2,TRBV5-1,ASSFDGGLVYGYT
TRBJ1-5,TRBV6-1,ASSAVSGSPVYSNQPQH
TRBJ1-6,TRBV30,AWSLDRDASPLH
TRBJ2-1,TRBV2,ASSARADWGFNEQF
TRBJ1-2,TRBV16,ASSQSVSGQRYGYT
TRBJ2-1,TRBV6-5,ASSSGTSIDEQF
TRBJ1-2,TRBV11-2,ASSSTGLDGYT
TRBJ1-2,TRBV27,ASSRTEDLANYGYT
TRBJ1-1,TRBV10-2,ATKTVEAF
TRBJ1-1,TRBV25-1,ASSLGGGNTEAF
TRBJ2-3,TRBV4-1,ASSQVGGGTDTQY
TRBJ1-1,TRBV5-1,ASSSSSAGNTEAF
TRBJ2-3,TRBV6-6,ASSYWTLDTQY
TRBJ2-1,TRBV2,ASPSTSYEQF
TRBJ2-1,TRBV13,ASSPRGLAGENEQF
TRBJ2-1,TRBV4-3,ASSRTANNEQF
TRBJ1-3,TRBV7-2,ASSLALSGNTIY
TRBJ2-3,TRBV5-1,ASSFPSAGRGADTQY
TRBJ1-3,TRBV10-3,AISEVQGGNTIY
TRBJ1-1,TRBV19,ASSTVSRHAEAF
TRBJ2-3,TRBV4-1,ASSHGGVSTDTQY
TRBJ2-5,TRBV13,ASSFGGAEGTQY